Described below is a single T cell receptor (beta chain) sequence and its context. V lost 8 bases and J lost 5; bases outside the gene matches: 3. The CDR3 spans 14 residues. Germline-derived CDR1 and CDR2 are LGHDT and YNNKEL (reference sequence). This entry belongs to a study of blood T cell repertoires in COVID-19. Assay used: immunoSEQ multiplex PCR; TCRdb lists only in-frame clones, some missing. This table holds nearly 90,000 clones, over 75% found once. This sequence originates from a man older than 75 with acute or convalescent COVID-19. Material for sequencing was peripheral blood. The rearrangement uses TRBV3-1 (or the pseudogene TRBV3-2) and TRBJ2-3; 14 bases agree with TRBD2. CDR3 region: CASGLAGGRDTQYF. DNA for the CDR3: TGTGCCAGCGGACTAGCGGGGGGAAGAGATACGCAGTATTTT.